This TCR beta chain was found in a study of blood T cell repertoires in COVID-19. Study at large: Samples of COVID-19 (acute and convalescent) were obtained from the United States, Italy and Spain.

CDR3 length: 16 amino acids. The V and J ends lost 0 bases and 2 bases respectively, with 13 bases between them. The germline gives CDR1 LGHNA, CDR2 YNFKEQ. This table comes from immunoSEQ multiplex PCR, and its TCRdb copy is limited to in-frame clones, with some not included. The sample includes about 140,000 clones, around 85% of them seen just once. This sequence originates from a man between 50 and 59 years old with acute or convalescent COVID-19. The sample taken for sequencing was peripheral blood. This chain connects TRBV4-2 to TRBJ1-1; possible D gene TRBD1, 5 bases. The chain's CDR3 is CASSQDRGEVNTEAFF. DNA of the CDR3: TGTGCCAGCAGCCAAGATCGGGGGGAGGTCAACACTGAAGCTTTCTTT.